This T cell receptor beta chain was retrieved from a study of post-analysis software for immune sequencing data. Study overall: Clinical courses comprised relapsing-remitting, secondary progressive and progressive-relapsing multiple sclerosis.

TCR beta cDNA libraries had unique molecular identifiers. TCRdb itself ran the PCR reads through MiXCR, one entry per CDR3 protein. The sample holds almost 700,000 distinct CDR3 sequences, approximately 59% seen once. About this clonotype itself: The antigen remains undetermined.

Germline V CDR1 and CDR2: MNHNY, SVGAGI (reference sequence). The CDR3 spans 15 residues. The trim removed 7 bases at V and 8 bases at J, leaving 11 bases unmatched. Study-wide findings and caveats: Versus controls, multiple sclerosis patients showed significantly lower diversity (normalized Chao1). With F measure, samples from one preparation batch clustered together strongly. There were a few TRBV segments more frequent in patients than controls, and TRBV5-6, TRBV5-1 and TRBV20-1 were among them.

V gene TRBV6-6 combines with J gene TRBJ2-1; 10 nucleotides match TRBD2. The receptor was isolated from a girl aged 2-15 years with multiple sclerosis. Sample: blood. The CDR3 is CASIKGASGGHEQFF. The CDR3 coding sequence is TGTGCCAGCATTAAGGGGGCTAGCGGGGGTCATGAGCAGTTCTTC.